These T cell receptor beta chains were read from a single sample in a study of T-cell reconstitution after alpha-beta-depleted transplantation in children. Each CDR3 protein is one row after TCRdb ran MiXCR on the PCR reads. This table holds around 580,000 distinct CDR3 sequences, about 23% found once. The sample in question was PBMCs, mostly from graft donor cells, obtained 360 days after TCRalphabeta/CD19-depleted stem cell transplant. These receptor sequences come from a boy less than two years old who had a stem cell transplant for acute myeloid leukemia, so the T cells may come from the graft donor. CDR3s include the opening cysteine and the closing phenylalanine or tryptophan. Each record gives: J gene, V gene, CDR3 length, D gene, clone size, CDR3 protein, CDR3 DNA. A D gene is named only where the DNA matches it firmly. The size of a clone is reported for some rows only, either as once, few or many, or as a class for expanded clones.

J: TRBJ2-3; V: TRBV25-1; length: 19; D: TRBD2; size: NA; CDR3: CASSEPLLAGGRSTDTQYF; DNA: TGTGCCAGCAGTGAACCACTCCTAGCGGGGGGGCGGAGCACAGATACGCAGTATTTT
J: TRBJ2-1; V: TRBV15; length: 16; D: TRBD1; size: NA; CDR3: CATSRGRGQGHNEQFF; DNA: TGTGCCACCAGCAGAGGGAGGGGACAGGGGCACAATGAGCAGTTCTTC
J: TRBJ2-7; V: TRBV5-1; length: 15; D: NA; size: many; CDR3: CASSLEGGRIYEQYF; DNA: TGCGCCAGCAGCTTGGAGGGGGGGAGAATCTACGAGCAGTACTTC
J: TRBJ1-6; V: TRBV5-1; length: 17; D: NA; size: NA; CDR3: CASSPGTLSSYNSPLHF; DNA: TGCGCCAGCAGCCCGGGGACTTTAAGCTCCTATAATTCACCCCTCCACTTT
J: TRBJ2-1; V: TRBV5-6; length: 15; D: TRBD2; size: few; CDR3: CASRVSGGARNEQFF; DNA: TGTGCCAGCAGGGTCAGCGGGGGGGCCCGCAATGAGCAGTTCTTC
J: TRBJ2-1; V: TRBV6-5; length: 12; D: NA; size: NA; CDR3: CASSRQGVEQFF; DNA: TGTGCCAGCAGTCGACAAGGAGTTGAGCAGTTCTTC
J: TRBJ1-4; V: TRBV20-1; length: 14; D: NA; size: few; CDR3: CSASEHATNEKLFF; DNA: TGCAGTGCTAGCGAACACGCAACTAATGAAAAACTGTTTTTT
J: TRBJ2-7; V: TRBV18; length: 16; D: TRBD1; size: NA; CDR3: CASSPSLRDRPYEQYF; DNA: TGTGCCAGCTCACCATCACTACGGGACAGACCCTACGAGCAGTACTTC
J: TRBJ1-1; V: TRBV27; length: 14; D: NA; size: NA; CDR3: CASSTQRYFDEAFF; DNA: TGTGCCAGCAGTACCCAGAGGTATTTTGATGAAGCTTTCTTT
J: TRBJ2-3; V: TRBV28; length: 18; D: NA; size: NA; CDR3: CASSSTTARDLITDTQYF; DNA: TGTGCCAGCAGTTCCACGACCGCCCGGGACCTCATTACAGATACGCAGTATTTT
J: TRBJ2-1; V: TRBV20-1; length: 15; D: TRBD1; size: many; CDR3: CSASPATGGSNEQFF; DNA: TGCAGTGCTAGTCCGGCGACAGGGGGAAGCAATGAGCAGTTCTTC
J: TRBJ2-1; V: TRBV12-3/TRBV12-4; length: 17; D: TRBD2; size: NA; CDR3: CASSSLSGGASYNEQFF; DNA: TGTGCCAGCAGTTCACTTAGCGGGGGGGCCTCCTACAATGAGCAGTTCTTC
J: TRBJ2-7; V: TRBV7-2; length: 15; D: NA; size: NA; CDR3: CASSFGQETVYEQYF; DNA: TGTGCCAGCAGCTTCGGGCAGGAGACTGTCTACGAGCAGTACTTC
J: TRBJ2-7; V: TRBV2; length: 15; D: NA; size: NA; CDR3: CASKEDTPSFYEQYF; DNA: TGTGCCAGCAAGGAGGACACCCCTTCTTTCTACGAGCAGTACTTC
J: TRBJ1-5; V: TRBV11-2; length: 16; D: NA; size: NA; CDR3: CASSLDGGGNNQPQHF; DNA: TGTGCCAGCAGCTTAGACGGGGGGGGGAACAATCAGCCCCAGCATTTT
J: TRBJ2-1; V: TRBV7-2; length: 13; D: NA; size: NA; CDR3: CASTKGVYNEQFF; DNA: TGTGCCAGCACCAAGGGCGTGTACAATGAGCAGTTCTTC
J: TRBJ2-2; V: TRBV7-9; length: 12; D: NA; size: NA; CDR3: CASSLSYGELFF; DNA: TGTGCCAGCAGCTTATCCTACGGGGAGCTGTTTTTT
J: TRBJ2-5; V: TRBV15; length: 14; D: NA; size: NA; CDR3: CATRNRVPQETQYF; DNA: TGTGCCACGCGAAACAGGGTCCCCCAAGAGACCCAGTACTTC
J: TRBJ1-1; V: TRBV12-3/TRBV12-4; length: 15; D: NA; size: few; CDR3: CASSPTGPVGAEAFF; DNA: TGTGCCAGCAGTCCCACGGGCCCCGTGGGCGCTGAAGCTTTCTTT
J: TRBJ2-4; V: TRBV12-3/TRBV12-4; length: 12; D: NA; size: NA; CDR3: CATNRGGNIQYF; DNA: TGTGCCACCAACAGGGGGGGAAACATTCAGTACTTC
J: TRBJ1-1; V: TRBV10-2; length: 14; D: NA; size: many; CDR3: CASSDVWGNTEAFF; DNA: TGCGCCAGCTCAGATGTGTGGGGGAACACTGAAGCTTTCTTT
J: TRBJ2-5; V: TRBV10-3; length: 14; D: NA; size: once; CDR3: CAISGPRTEETQYF; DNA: TGTGCCATCAGTGGCCCCCGGACAGAAGAGACCCAGTACTTC
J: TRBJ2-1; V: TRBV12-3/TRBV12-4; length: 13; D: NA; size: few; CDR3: CASSFVSSNEQFF; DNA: TGTGCCAGCAGTTTCGTATCGTCCAATGAGCAGTTCTTC
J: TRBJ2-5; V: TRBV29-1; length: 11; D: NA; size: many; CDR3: CSVGADKTQYF; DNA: TGCAGCGTTGGTGCAGATAAGACCCAGTACTTC
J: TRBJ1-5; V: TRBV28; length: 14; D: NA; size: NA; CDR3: CASRLGQLNQPQHF; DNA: TGTGCCAGCAGGCTAGGACAGCTCAATCAGCCCCAGCATTTT
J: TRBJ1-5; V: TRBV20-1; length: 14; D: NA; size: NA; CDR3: CSARVGDSNQPQHF; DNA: TGCAGTGCTAGAGTGGGTGATAGCAATCAGCCCCAGCATTTT
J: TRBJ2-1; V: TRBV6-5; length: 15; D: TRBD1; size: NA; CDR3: CASSYKGTGYNEQFF; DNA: TGTGCCAGCAGTTACAAGGGGACAGGATACAATGAGCAGTTCTTC
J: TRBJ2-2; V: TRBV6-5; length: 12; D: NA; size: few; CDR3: CASKYPGSELFF; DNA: TGTGCCAGCAAATATCCGGGGTCGGAGCTGTTTTTT
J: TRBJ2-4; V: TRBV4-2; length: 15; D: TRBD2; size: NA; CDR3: CASSPGTSGGDIQYF; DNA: TGTGCCAGCAGCCCGGGGACTAGCGGGGGAGACATTCAGTACTTC
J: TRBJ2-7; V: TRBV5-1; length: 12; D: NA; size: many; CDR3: CASSGQSYEQYF; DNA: TGCGCCAGCAGCGGGCAGAGCTACGAGCAGTACTTC
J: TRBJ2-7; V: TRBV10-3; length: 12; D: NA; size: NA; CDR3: CAIKGDLYEQYF; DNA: TGTGCCATCAAAGGGGATCTTTACGAGCAGTACTTC
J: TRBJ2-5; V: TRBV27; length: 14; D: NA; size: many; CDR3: CASSRQALSGTQYF; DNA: TGTGCCAGCAGTCGACAGGCTCTGTCGGGGACCCAGTACTTC
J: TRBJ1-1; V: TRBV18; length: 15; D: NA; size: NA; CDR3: CASSPRGPLGPEAFF; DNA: TGTGCCAGCTCACCACGGGGACCCCTGGGTCCTGAAGCTTTCTTT
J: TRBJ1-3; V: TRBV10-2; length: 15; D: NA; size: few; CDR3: CASKEGPVIGNTIYF; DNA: TGCGCCAGCAAAGAGGGTCCGGTGATTGGAAACACCATATATTTT
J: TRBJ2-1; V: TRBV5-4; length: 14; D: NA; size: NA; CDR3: CASSWVGGPNEQFF; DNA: TGTGCTAGCAGCTGGGTGGGGGGACCCAATGAGCAGTTCTTC
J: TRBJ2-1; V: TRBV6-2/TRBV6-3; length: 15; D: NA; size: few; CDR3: CASSYDMGRWHEQFF; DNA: TGTGCCAGCAGTTACGATATGGGGCGATGGCATGAGCAGTTCTTC
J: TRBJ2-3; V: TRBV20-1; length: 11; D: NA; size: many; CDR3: CSAREGDTQYF; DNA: TGCAGTGCTAGAGAGGGAGATACGCAGTATTTT
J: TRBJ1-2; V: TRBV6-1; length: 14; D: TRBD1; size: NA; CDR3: CASSRGQEDYGYTF; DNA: TGTGCCAGCAGCAGGGGACAGGAGGACTATGGCTACACCTTC
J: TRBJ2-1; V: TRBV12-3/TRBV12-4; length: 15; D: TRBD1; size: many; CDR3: CASSGRGQGNNEQFF; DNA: TGTGCCAGCAGTGGCCGGGGACAGGGAAACAATGAGCAGTTCTTC
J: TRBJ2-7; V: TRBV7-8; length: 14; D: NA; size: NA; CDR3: CASSYRDFSYEQYF; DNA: TGTGCCAGCAGCTATCGGGACTTCTCCTACGAGCAGTACTTC
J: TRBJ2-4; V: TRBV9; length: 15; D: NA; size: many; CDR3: CASSMGPRAKNIQYF; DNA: TGTGCCAGCAGTATGGGACCGCGAGCCAAAAACATTCAGTACTTC
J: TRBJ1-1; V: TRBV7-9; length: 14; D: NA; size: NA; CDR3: CASTGGQPGLEAFF; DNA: TGTGCCAGCACGGGGGGGCAACCGGGACTCGAAGCTTTCTTT
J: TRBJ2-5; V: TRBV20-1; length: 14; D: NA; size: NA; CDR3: CSVFHDGPGETQYF; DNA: TGCAGTGTGTTCCACGACGGCCCCGGGGAGACCCAGTACTTC
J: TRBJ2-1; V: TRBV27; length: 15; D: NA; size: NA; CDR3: CASGLDTADYNEQFF; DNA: TGTGCCAGCGGGCTAGACACAGCAGACTACAATGAGCAGTTCTTC
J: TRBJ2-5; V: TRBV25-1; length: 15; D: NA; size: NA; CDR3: CASSGALRGQETQYF; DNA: TGTGCCAGCAGTGGGGCCTTGAGGGGCCAAGAGACCCAGTACTTC